A single sample is the source of the 22 T cell receptor beta chains below, sequenced in a study of CD8 T cells in ankylosing spondylitis. TCRdb passed the 5' RACE reads through MiXCR, listing each CDR3 protein once. The data contain 130,000 or so distinct CDR3 sequences, around 7% of them seen just once; the ten biggest clones take up 12%. The sample consisted of blood, either unsorted or a sorted T cell fraction (not recorded which). The receptors were sampled from a male donor with ankylosing spondylitis or in good health (not recorded which).

V gene TRBV20-1 combines with J gene TRBJ2-5; 7 nucleotides agree with TRBD2. The CDR3 totals 12 residues. Germline V lookup: CDR1 DFQATT, CDR2 SNEGSKA (reference sequence). The V gene end was trimmed by 5 bases and the J gene end by 3 bases; junction bases not matched to a gene: 3. The CDR3 spells CSALTSEETQYF. CDR3 sequence (DNA): TGCAGTGCTCTAACTAGCGAAGAGACCCAGTACTTC.

At least ten counts were recorded for this clonotype. The rearrangement joins TRBV5-1 to TRBJ1-4; D not resolved. CDR3 size: 19 residues. Per germline, CDR1 SGHRS and CDR2 YFSETQ. The V gene lost 0 bases and the J gene lost 5 bases, with 23 bases spanning the gap. CDR3 region: CASSLGGSHASSKNEKLFF. The CDR3 DNA reads TGCGCCAGCAGCTTGGGAGGTTCGCACGCCTCGAGTAAGAATGAAAAACTGTTTTTT.

Many counts were recorded for this clonotype. The rearrangement joins TRBV19 to TRBJ2-1; 9 nucleotides agree with TRBD2. Germline loops: CDR1 LNHDA, CDR2 SQIVND (reference sequence). Trimming removed 7 bases from V and 6 bases from J; junction bases left unmatched: 4. The CDR3 loop spans 13 amino acids. The CDR3 protein is CASNWRGGNEQFF. CDR3 coding DNA: TGTGCCAGTAATTGGCGGGGGGGCAATGAGCAGTTCTTC.

This clonotype was recorded many times. This rearrangement joins TRBV20-1 to TRBJ2-1; TRBD1 might be the D (6 bases). Looked up from germline, CDR1 is DFQATT and CDR2 is SNEGSKA (reference sequence). The CDR3 is 12 amino acids. Trimming shortened V by 6 bases and J by 14 bases, and 20 bases separated the two germline ends. In DNA, the CDR3 is TGCAGTGCCATTATTCCGGGACACGGGAAGTTCTTC. Translating it yields CSAIIPGHGKFF.

The chain carries TRBV20-1 and TRBJ2-1; 9 bases match TRBD2. The CDR3 spans 14 residues. CDR1 is DFQATT, CDR2 SNEGSKA, per germline (reference sequence). V gave up 5 bases and J gave up 5 bases; unmatched junction bases: 7. In DNA, the CDR3 is TGCAGTGCTCGGCTAGCGGGAACTAACAATGAGCAGTTCTTC. Translation: CSARLAGTNNEQFF.

This clonotype was counted at least ten times. V usage is TRBV7-2 and J usage is TRBJ1-1; D is uncertain. V was clipped by 6 bases and J by 7 bases, with 18 bases between them. Germline V CDR1 and CDR2: SGHTA, FQGNSA. The CDR3 has 14 amino acids. The CDR3 nucleotides are TGTGCCAGCAGGCACGATCCCGCCCGGGATGAAGCTTTCTTT. It yields the protein CASRHDPARDEAFF.

As concerns this clonotype: Being one base from a much bigger clone, this may be a read error. This chain joins TRBV7-8 and TRBJ2-1, with D unresolved. The V gene's germline CDR1 is SGHVS and CDR2 FQNEAQ. The CDR3 is 14 residues long. The CDR3 loop reads CASSLNSRGDEQIF. The CDR3 DNA sequence: TGTGCCAGCAGCTTGAACTCCCGCGGAGATGAGCAGATCTTC.

This clonotype has ten or more counts. The chain is built from TRBV7-8 and TRBJ2-7; TRBD2 matches 11 bases. Trimming cost V 1 base and J 5 bases; bases outside gene matches: 1. CDR1 and CDR2 from the germline V gene are SGHVS and FQNEAQ. The CDR3 extends over 14 amino acids. The CDR3 reads CASSLVSGGDEQYF. In nucleotides, the CDR3 is TGTGCCAGCAGCTTAGTTAGCGGGGGGGACGAGCAGTACTTC. Full variable domain (outside the CDR3, taken from reference TRBV7-8 and TRBJ2-7): GAGVSQSPRYKVAKRGQDVALRCDPISGHVSLFWYQQALGQGPEFLTYFQNEAQLDKSGLPSDRFFAERPEGSVSTLKIQRTQQEDSAVYLCASSLVSGGDEQYFGPGTRLTVT.

The genes are TRBV20-1 and TRBJ2-2; no definite D call. The germline CDR1 and CDR2 sequences are DFQATT and SNEGSKA (reference sequence). CDR3 length equals 12 residues. The ends were cut back, 6 bases at V and 5 bases at J, with 10 bases in the middle. The CDR3 DNA sequence: TGCAGTGCCACCATAGAAACCGGGGAGCTGTTTTTT. It is translated as CSATIETGELFF.

This clonotype was detected many times. V and J are TRBV5-1 and TRBJ1-3; D remains ambiguous. Between the trimmed V and J ends, which lost 5 bases and 8 bases, there was a span of 14 bases. Germline V gene data show CDR1 as SGHRS and CDR2 as YFSETQ. CDR3 length: 13 residues. The CDR3 reads CASRDPPGDTIYF. The DNA for the CDR3 is TGCGCCAGCAGGGACCCCCCCGGGGACACCATATATTTT.

The J gene is TRBJ1-1, the V gene TRBV30; TRBD1 matches 7 bases. Germline V gene lookup returns CDR1 GTSNPN and CDR2 SVGIG (reference sequence). The CDR3 has 14 residues. J lost 5 bases, V lost 5 bases, and 11 bases had no gene match. The CDR3 reads CAWVPTGVRTEAFF. CDR3 coding DNA: TGTGCCTGGGTACCCACAGGGGTAAGGACTGAAGCTTTCTTT.

This clonotype was observed many times. The chain links TRBV12-3 or TRBV12-4 to TRBJ1-2, with D possibly matching TRBD1 (5 bases). This CDR3 contains 15 residues. V was cut by 7 bases and J by 7 bases, with 22 bases left in between. Here the CDR3 DNA reads TGTGCCAGCACCGTTTCCACCGGGACTTGGACTGGCTACACCTTC. This sequence encodes CASTVSTGTWTGYTF.

This clonotype was counted many times. The chain uses TRBV18 and TRBJ2-5; no firm D call. Deletions cut 4 bases from V and 2 bases from J, with 8 bases between. Germline V gene lookup returns CDR1 KGHSH and CDR2 LQKENI. The CDR3 runs 13 residues. This CDR3 reads CASSRQEQETQYF. The CDR3 DNA reads as TGTGCCAGCTCACGACAAGAACAAGAGACCCAGTACTTC.

At least ten counts were recorded for this clonotype. This sequence joins TRBV5-1 and TRBJ2-2; D is unclear. The CDR3 sequence is 16 residues long. Trimming left V 4 bases short and J 5 bases short, with 18 bases between. Germline V gene data show CDR1 as SGHRS and CDR2 as YFSETQ. As DNA, the CDR3 is TGCGCCAGCAGCATGCATTCACTCGGTAGAACCGGGGAGCTGTTTTTT. Translated, it gives CASSMHSLGRTGELFF.

Ten or more counts support this clonotype. The rearrangement uses TRBV7-8 and TRBJ1-2; 7 bases match TRBD1. The germline CDR1 and CDR2 sequences are SGHVS and FQNEAQ. V shed 5 bases and J 0 bases; nucleotides not matched to a gene: 12. CDR3 length equals 17 residues. CDR3 bases: TGTGCCAGCAGCCCTAGGGTAGGGGACAGATCTAACTATGGCTACACCTTC. It encodes CASSPRVGDRSNYGYTF.

This clonotype occurred many times. This chain uses TRBV5-8 with TRBJ1-3; D possibly corresponds to TRBD1 (5 bases). The CDR3 has 16 residues. The germline CDR1 and CDR2 sequences are SGHTS and YDEGEE. Between the trimmed V and J ends, which lost 4 bases and 0 bases, there was a span of 14 bases. The CDR3 is CASSEAPGRSGNTIYF. The CDR3 coding sequence is TGTGCCAGCAGCGAGGCCCCGGGGCGCTCTGGAAACACCATATATTTT.

This clonotype was observed at least ten times. The CDR3 reads CASSVGQSSGNTIYF. CDR3 in DNA: TGTGCCAGCAGCGTCGGACAGAGCTCTGGAAACACCATATATTTT. The rearrangement joins TRBV9 to TRBJ1-3; TRBD1 is a possible D gene (6 bases). CDR1 SGDLS and CDR2 YYNGEE come from the germline V gene. The CDR3 spans 15 residues. With 2 bases removed from V and 0 bases from J, the gap between germline ends came to 9 bases. Together with reference TRBV9 and TRBJ1-3, the CDR3 gives the full variable domain: DSGVTQTPKHLITATGQRVTLRCSPRSGDLSVYWYQQSLDQGLQFLIQYYNGEERAKGNILERFSAQQFPDLHSELNLSSLELGDSALYFCASSVGQSSGNTIYFGEGSWLTVV.

This clonotype was seen many times. The chain employs TRBV20-1 and TRBJ2-5, with D perhaps TRBD2 (7 bases). The CDR3 length is 18 residues. CDR1 is DFQATT and CDR2 is SNEGSKA in the germline V gene (reference sequence). The V and J ends lost 0 bases and 2 bases respectively, with 22 bases between them. The CDR3 DNA follows: TGCAGTGCTAGAGATTTATCCCCTGGCGGGGGCCTACAAGAGACCCAGTACTTC. Amino acid sequence: CSARDLSPGGGLQETQYF.

This clonotype showed up many times. CDR3 bases: TGTGCCAGCAGCTTGGGTACCACTAGCGGGAGCTATACGCAGTATTTT. It encodes CASSLGTTSGSYTQYF. The chain joins TRBV7-9 to TRBJ2-3; TRBD2 agrees at 11 bases. Germline V gene data show CDR1 as SEHNR and CDR2 as FQNEAQ (reference sequence). The ends lost 3 bases at V and 7 bases at J; junction bases unmatched: 9. The CDR3 is made up of 16 amino acids.

This clonotype showed up many times. The J gene is TRBJ2-2, the V gene TRBV20-1; 10 nucleotides agree with TRBD1. With V trimmed by 3 bases and J by 8 bases, 6 bases remained unmatched. Looked up from germline, CDR1 is DFQATT and CDR2 is SNEGSKA (reference sequence). The CDR3 length is 14 residues. The CDR3 here is CSARRDRGTGELFF. CDR3 sequence (DNA): TGCAGTGCTAGGCGGGACAGGGGCACGGGGGAGCTGTTTTTT.

This clonotype came up many times. The rearrangement links TRBV20-1 to TRBJ1-2; D unclear. The CDR3 has 11 amino acids. Looked up from germline, CDR1 is DFQATT and CDR2 is SNEGSKA (reference sequence). Trimming took 5 bases from V and 1 from J, leaving 5 bases between them. As DNA, the CDR3 is TGCAGTGCTGCGGATAACTATGGCTACACCTTC. Encoded protein: CSAADNYGYTF.

This clonotype was counted many times. J is TRBJ1-5 and V is TRBV4-1; unclear D gene. Germline CDR1 is MGHRA and CDR2 is YSYEKL. Between the trimmed V and J ends, which lost 0 bases and 6 bases, there was a span of 3 bases. The length of the CDR3 is 12 residues. The DNA of the CDR3 is TGCGCCAGCAGCCAAGATGGTCAGCCCCAGCATTTT. Translation: CASSQDGQPQHF.